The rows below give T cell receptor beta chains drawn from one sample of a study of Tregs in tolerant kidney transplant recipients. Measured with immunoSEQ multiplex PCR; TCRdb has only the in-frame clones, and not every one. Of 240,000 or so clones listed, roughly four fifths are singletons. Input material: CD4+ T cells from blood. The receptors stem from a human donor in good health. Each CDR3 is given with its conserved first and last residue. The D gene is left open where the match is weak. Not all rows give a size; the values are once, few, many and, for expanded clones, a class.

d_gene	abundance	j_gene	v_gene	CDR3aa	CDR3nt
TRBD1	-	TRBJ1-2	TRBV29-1	CSVAGQGTIWGDGYTF	TGCAGCGTCGCGGGACAGGGTACCATATGGGGGGATGGCTACACCTTC
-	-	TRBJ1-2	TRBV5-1	CASSLGSGYGYTF	TGCGCCAGCAGCTTAGGGAGCGGATATGGCTACACCTTC
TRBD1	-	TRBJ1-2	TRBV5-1	CASSPWAGQGAGYTF	TGCGCCAGCAGCCCCTGGGCCGGACAGGGGGCTGGCTACACCTTC
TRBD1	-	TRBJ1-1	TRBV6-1	CASSRTGGYTEAFF	TGTGCCAGCAGCCGGACAGGGGGGTACACTGAAGCTTTCTTT
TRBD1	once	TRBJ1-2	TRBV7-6	CASSRTGGNYGYTF	TGTGCCAGCAGCCGGACAGGGGGAAACTATGGCTACACCTTC
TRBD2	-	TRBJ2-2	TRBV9	CASSGSSGTSGEGENGELFF	TGTGCCAGCAGCGGTTCTTCCGGGACTAGCGGGGAGGGGGAAAACGGGGAGCTGTTTTTT
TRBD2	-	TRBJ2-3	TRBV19	CASSTREGPHRYAKYF	TGTGCCAGTAGTACCCGGGAGGGCCCCCACAGATACGCTAAGTATTTT
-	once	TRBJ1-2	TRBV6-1	CASTNRQGYGYTF	TGTGCCAGCACCAATAGGCAGGGGTATGGCTACACCTTC
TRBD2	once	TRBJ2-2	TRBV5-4	CASSAGLAGGSTGELFF	TGTGCCAGCAGCGCCGGACTAGCGGGGGGGAGTACCGGGGAGCTGTTTTTT
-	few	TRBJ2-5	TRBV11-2	CASSLGVETQYF	TGTGCCAGCAGCTTGGGCGTTGAGACCCAGTACTTC
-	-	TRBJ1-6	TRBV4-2	CASSQSTEFNSPLHF	TGTGCCAGCAGCCAGAGTACAGAATTTAATTCACCCCTCCACTTT
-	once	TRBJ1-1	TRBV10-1	CASSEGGSEAFF	TGCGCCAGCAGTGAGGGGGGGTCTGAAGCTTTCTTT
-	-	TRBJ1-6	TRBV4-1	CASSQEGSSYNSPLHF	TGCGCCAGCAGCCAAGAGGGGAGCTCCTATAATTCACCCCTCCACTTT
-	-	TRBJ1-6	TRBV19	CASSKDESWSPLHF	TGTGCCAGTAGTAAGGATGAAAGCTGGTCACCCCTCCACTTT
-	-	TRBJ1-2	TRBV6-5	CASSGGLDYGYTF	TGTGCCAGTTCCGGCGGGCTCGACTATGGCTACACCTTC
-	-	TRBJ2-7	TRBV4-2	CASSQDEGAGAEQYF	TGTGCCAGCAGCCAAGATGAAGGGGCTGGAGCCGAGCAGTACTTC
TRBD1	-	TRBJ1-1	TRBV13	CASSPRDRNTEAFF	TGTGCCAGCAGCCCTCGGGACAGGAACACTGAAGCTTTCTTT
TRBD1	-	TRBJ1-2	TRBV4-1	CASSQAGQRNNYGYTF	TGCGCCAGCAGCCAAGCGGGACAGAGAAATAACTATGGCTACACCTTC
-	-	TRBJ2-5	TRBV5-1	CASSLGGGETQYF	TGCGCCAGCAGCTTAGGAGGCGGGGAGACCCAGTACTTC
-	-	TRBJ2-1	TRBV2	CASSARRGLNYEQFF	TGTGCCAGCAGCGCCCGGCGGGGTCTTAACTATGAGCAGTTCTTC
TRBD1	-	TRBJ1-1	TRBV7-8	CASSSQTGAGNTEAFF	TGTGCCAGCAGCTCACAAACAGGGGCAGGGAACACTGAAGCTTTCTTT
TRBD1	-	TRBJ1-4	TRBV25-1	CASTAGQVRNNEKLFF	TGTGCCAGCACCGCGGGACAGGTCCGTAATAATGAAAAACTGTTTTTT
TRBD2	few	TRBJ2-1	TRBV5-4	CASSLTSGSYNEQFF	TGTGCCAGCAGCTTGACTAGCGGCTCCTACAATGAGCAGTTCTTC